This T cell receptor beta chain was identified in a study of T cell responses to AZD1222 COVID-19 vaccine. Both about-4-week and about-12-week second-dose recipients were combined. The table came from immunoSEQ multiplex PCR; TCRdb's copy has only in-frame clones and leaves some out. The sample lists tens of thousands of clones; about nine tenths were seen once. The study's findings and limits: Clonal diversity was possibly underestimated, and the donors were mostly white British, with more females. Spike-specific TCR breadth and depth went up after people got two AZD1222 doses. Researchers took repertoire samples only after the peak T cell response had come.

CDR1 is LGHNA and CDR2 is YNFKEQ in the germline V gene. CDR3 length: 18 residues. V lost 3 bases to trimming and J lost 6 bases, with 24 bases between them. This clone was seen only a few times. Its antigen is still unknown. This clonotype was sampled from an adult who received the AZD1222 COVID-19 vaccine. The starting material was peripheral blood, obtained 28 days after the second AZD1222 dose. The chain links TRBV4-2 to TRBJ2-1, with D possibly TRBD2 on 5 matching bases. CDR3 in amino acids: CASSQGLPLGASVNEQFF. The CDR3 bases are TGTGCCAGCAGCCAGGGTCTACCCCTGGGAGCGTCCGTCAATGAGCAGTTCTTC.